One sample yielded the 11 T cell receptor beta chains listed below, sequenced in a study of cytomegalovirus exposure and HLA in healthy donors. Both 60 Vbeta primers and 13 Jbeta primers went into the PCR. Sequenced by immunoSEQ multiplex PCR; TCRdb stores in-frame clones only, minus some. The data hold about 210,000 clones, with about 79% observed a single time. Sequenced: PBMCs. These receptors were taken from a male donor in good health and CMV-seronegative.

The chain carries TRBV15 and TRBJ2-2, with TRBD2 identical over 10 bases. After removal of 5 bases from V and 3 bases from J, the junction contained 12 bases not matched to a gene. The germline CDR1 and CDR2 sequences are LNHNV and YYDKDF (reference sequence). CDR3 length equals 18 residues. CDR3 in amino acids: CATSRPPASGGYTGELFF. CDR3 DNA sequence: TGTGCCACCAGCCGACCCCCGGCTAGCGGGGGTTACACCGGGGAGCTGTTTTTT.

The chain recombines TRBV30 with TRBJ2-5; unclear D gene. The length of the CDR3 is 10 residues. Germline CDR1 and CDR2: GTSNPN and SVGIG (reference sequence). The V gene lost 2 bases and the J gene lost 4 bases, with 2 bases spanning the gap. Here the CDR3 DNA reads TGTGCCTGGAGTCGAGAGACCCAGTACTTC. Amino acid sequence: CAWSRETQYF.

This chain connects TRBV9 to TRBJ1-2; no firm D call. The CDR3 contains 15 residues. V was trimmed by 2 bases and J by 8 bases, leaving 19 bases between them. Germline CDR1 is SGDLS and CDR2 is YYNGEE. CDR3 in amino acids: CASSVDGQASRGYTF. CDR3 in DNA: TGTGCCAGCAGCGTCGATGGGCAGGCCTCCCGGGGCTACACCTTC.

The chain carries TRBV7-2 and TRBJ1-2; no firm D call. Trimming removed 3 bases from V and 0 bases from J, with 8 bases in between. Per the germline V gene, CDR1 is SGHTA and CDR2 is FQGNSA. This CDR3 region has 14 residues. CDR3 DNA: TGTGCCAGCAGCTTTGAGAGATCTAACTATGGCTACACCTTC. Translating gives CASSFERSNYGYTF. The full variable domain, in which reference TRBV7-2 and TRBJ1-2 provide the parts outside the CDR3, is GAGVSQSPSNKVTEKGKDVELRCDPISGHTALYWYRQSLGQGLEFLIYFQGNSAPDKSGLPSDRFSAERTGGSVSTLTIQRTQQEDSAVYLCASSFERSNYGYTFGSGTRLTVV.

The V gene is TRBV10-3, the J gene TRBJ2-7; a weak D match, TRBD2 (7 bases). With 2 bases removed from V and 2 bases from J, the gap between germline ends came to 10 bases. The CDR3 consists of 14 residues. Germline loops: CDR1 ENHRY, CDR2 SYGVKD. The CDR3: CAISEEGGTYEQYF. CDR3 coding DNA: TGTGCCATCAGTGAGGAGGGGGGGACCTACGAGCAGTACTTC.

The V call is TRBV4-1, the J call TRBJ1-5, with D perhaps TRBD1 (5 bases). From germline, CDR1 is MGHRA and CDR2 YSYEKL. The CDR3 is 15 residues long. V shed 7 bases and J shed 6 bases, with 19 bases lying between them. The CDR3: CASISRLIQGQPQHF. The CDR3 DNA follows: TGCGCCAGCATCAGCCGGCTTATCCAGGGTCAGCCCCAGCATTTT.

The chain employs TRBV7-2 and TRBJ2-7, with 8 nucleotides matching TRBD1. This CDR3 is 14 amino acids long. The trim removed 1 base at V and 4 bases at J, leaving 3 bases unmatched. Germline V gene data show CDR1 as SGHTA and CDR2 as FQGNSA. As DNA, the CDR3 is TGTGCCAGCAGCTTAGGACAGGGGTGGTACGAGCAGTACTTC. Translation: CASSLGQGWYEQYF.

The CDR3 DNA is TGTGCCAGCAGAATCATCTACCGACAGGGGTTTATGTCTCATGGCTACACCTTC. Its protein product is CASRIIYRQGFMSHGYTF. The chain has TRBV5-6 and TRBJ1-2; TRBD1 matches at 8 bases. The trim removed 5 bases at V and 6 bases at J, leaving 21 bases unmatched. The CDR3 has 18 residues. The germline CDR1 and CDR2 sequences are SGHDT and YYEEEE.

A single count supports this clone. This rearrangement joins TRBV5-4 to TRBJ2-7; D remains ambiguous. The CDR3 is made up of 11 amino acids. With 0 bases removed from V and 6 bases from J, the gap between germline ends came to 4 bases. The germline gives CDR1 SGHNT, CDR2 YYREEE (reference sequence). The DNA of the CDR3 is TGTGCCAGCAGCTTGGACTCCGAGCAGTACTTC. Translation gives CASSLDSEQYF.

V is TRBV29-1 and J is TRBJ2-5, with 8 bases matching TRBD1. The end of the DNA aligns better with TRBJ2-7, so the J call may be wrong. CDR1 is SQVTM and CDR2 is ANQGSEA in the germline V gene. This CDR3 contains 12 residues. The CDR3 DNA reads as TGCAGCGTTGGCTGGACAGGGTCCGAGCAGTACTTC. This gives the protein CSVGWTGSEQYF.

The V gene is TRBV6-1, the J gene TRBJ2-7; 7 nucleotides align to TRBD2. The CDR3 covers 12 residues. CDR1 is MNHNS, CDR2 SASEGT, per germline. The V segment lost 8 bases and the J segment 2 bases; nucleotides outside the gene matches: 3. CDR3 nucleotide sequence: TGTGCCAGCGCCGCGGGAGCCTACGAGCAGTACTTC. Protein sequence: CASAAGAYEQYF.